This TCR beta chain was captured in a study of breast tumors, draining lymph nodes, adjacent tissues. Notes on the study in general: Tumor TCR diversity was below lymph nodes but above nontumor tissue. Compared with basal-like, luminal-like tumors shared significantly more repertoire with nontumor tissue. Data fit most tumor T cells coming from lymph node, expanding in tumor.

Relative to its sample, this clonotype is medium-sized. Its antigen is not identified. Germline assignment: CDR1 SGHTA and CDR2 FQGNSA. Trimming pared 5 bases from V and 2 bases from J, leaving 9 bases between. This CDR3 contains 13 residues. TCRdb used MiXCR to reprocess the multiplex PCR reads, holding one entry per CDR3 protein. This table holds about 20,000 distinct CDR3 sequences, less than 40% found once. The TCR comes from a female donor with breast cancer. Some clones in this sample may be carry-over from other donors' samples. The chain uses TRBV7-2 and TRBJ2-5; unclear D gene. Sequencing was done on a sample of breast tumor tissue. The DNA of the CDR3 is TGTGCCAGCAGCATTGAGCAACAAGAGACCCAGTACTTC. This translates into CASSIEQQETQYF.